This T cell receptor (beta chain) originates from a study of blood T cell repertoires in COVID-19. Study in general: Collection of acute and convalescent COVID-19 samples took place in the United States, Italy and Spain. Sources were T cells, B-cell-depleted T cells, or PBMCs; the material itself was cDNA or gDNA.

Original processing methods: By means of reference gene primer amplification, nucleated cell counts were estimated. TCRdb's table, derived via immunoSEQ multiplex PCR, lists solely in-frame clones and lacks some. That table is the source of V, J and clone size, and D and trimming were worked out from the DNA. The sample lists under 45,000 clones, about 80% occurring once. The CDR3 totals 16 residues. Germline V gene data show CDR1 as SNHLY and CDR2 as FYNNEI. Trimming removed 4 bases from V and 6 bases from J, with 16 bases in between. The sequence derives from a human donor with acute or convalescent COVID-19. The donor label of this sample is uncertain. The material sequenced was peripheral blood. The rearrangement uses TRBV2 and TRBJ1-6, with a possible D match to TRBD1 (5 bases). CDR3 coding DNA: TGTGCCAGCAGTGCCCGGAGAGGCGGGGCTAATTCACCCCTCCACTTT. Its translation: CASSARRGGANSPLHF. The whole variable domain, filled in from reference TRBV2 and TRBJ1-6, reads EPEVTQTPSHQVTQMGQEVILRCVPISNHLYFYWYRQILGQKVEFLVSFYNNEISEKSEIFDDQFSVERPDGSNFTLKIRSTKLEDSAMYFCASSARRGGANSPLHFGNGTRLTVT.